The clone carrying this T cell receptor beta chain occurred once. The germline gene is not matched at one end of the junction; a read error may be the cause. The data belong to a study of T-cell memory formation after mild COVID-19. TCRdb passed the 5' RACE reads through MiXCR, listing each CDR3 protein once. The repertoire holds more than 110,000 distinct CDR3 sequences, with approximately 26% as singletons. There are 17 residues in the CDR3. Germline loops: CDR1 GTSNPN, CDR2 SVGIG (reference sequence). The sequence was obtained from an adult woman who had mild COVID-19 (a few samples of this study predate the infection). Cell type and time point are not known. Sequencing was done on a sample of PBMCs or a T cell subset sorted from them (not recorded which). The chain joins TRBV30 to TRBJ2-7; 15 nucleotides align to TRBD2. The CDR3, as DNA: TGTGCCTGGAGCAACCCCGGGACTAGCGGGAGGTCCTTCGAGCAGTACTTC. Its protein is CAWSNPGTSGRSFEQYF.